This passage covers 10 T cell receptor beta chains from one sample sequenced in a study of response to subunit inactivated influenza vaccine. TCRdb re-called the RT-PCR reads through MiXCR, storing one row per CDR3 protein. The sample lists a few hundred thousand distinct CDR3 sequences, 12% to 15% occurring once. The material was PBMCs from blood, obtained roughly 12 days after vaccination. The receptors originated from a man aged 50 to 60 who received an inactivated influenza vaccine.

The rearrangement joins TRBV18 to TRBJ1-2, with a tentative D call TRBD1 (5 bases). V was trimmed by 3 bases and J by 8 bases, leaving 16 bases between them. CDR1 and CDR2 from the germline V gene are KGHSH and LQKENI. This CDR3 has 14 residues. This CDR3 reads CASSPERTHRGYTF. CDR3 DNA: TGTGCCAGCTCACCCGAGAGGACACACCGAGGCTACACCTTC.

The J gene is TRBJ2-7, the V gene TRBV9; D not certain. Deletions cut 0 bases from V and 2 bases from J, with 6 bases between. Germline V gene lookup returns CDR1 SGDLS and CDR2 YYNGEE. The CDR3 is 13 amino acids. The chain's CDR3 is CASSVGNTYEQYF. The DNA of the CDR3 is TGTGCCAGCAGCGTAGGAAATACCTACGAGCAGTACTTC. Supplemented by reference TRBV9 and TRBJ2-7, the full variable domain reads DSGVTQTPKHLITATGQRVTLRCSPRSGDLSVYWYQQSLDQGLQFLIQYYNGEERAKGNILERFSAQQFPDLHSELNLSSLELGDSALYFCASSVGNTYEQYFGPGTRLTVT.

This chain connects TRBV29-1 to TRBJ2-1; possibly TRBD2 for D (5 bases). Trimming shortened V by 6 bases and J by 0 bases, and 12 bases separated the two germline ends. The CDR3 covers 14 residues. Germline assignment: CDR1 SQVTM and CDR2 ANQGSEA. The CDR3 loop reads CSVPRRGSYNEQFF. The CDR3 DNA reads as TGCAGCGTCCCCCGACGGGGCTCCTACAATGAGCAGTTCTTC.

This clonotype has just one count. The J gene is TRBJ2-1, the V gene TRBV30; D is perhaps TRBD2 (6 bases). V lost 1 base to trimming and J lost 0 bases, with 10 bases between them. The CDR3 extends over 15 amino acids. Germline CDR1 is GTSNPN and CDR2 is SVGIG (reference sequence). The CDR3 DNA sequence: TGTGCCTGGAGTGCCGGGACTTTCTCCTACAATGAGCAGTTCTTC. It codes for CAWSAGTFSYNEQFF.

The chain is built from TRBV7-2 and TRBJ2-1; 10 bases line up with TRBD1. The CDR3 contains 14 residues. V lost 5 bases and J lost 9; bases outside the gene matches: 7. Germline V gene sequence: CDR1 SGHTA, CDR2 FQGNSA. The CDR3 nucleotides are TGTGCCAGCAGCCCAGGACAGGGGGTGGGTGAGCAGTTCTTC. This encodes CASSPGQGVGEQFF.

The chain recombines TRBV4-3 with TRBJ2-6; 9 bases fit TRBD1. This CDR3 spans 18 amino acids. Unmatched junction bases numbered 5, after V lost 0 bases and J lost 2 bases. Germline values: CDR1 LGHNA, CDR2 YSLEER. The CDR3 DNA sequence: TGCGCCAGCAGCCAAGATCCCGGGACAGGGACTGGGGCCAACGTCCTGACTTTC. It is translated as CASSQDPGTGTGANVLTF.

The table lists this clonotype with many counts. The gene calls are TRBV19 and TRBJ2-1; possible D gene TRBD2, 6 bases. From germline, CDR1 is LNHDA and CDR2 SQIVND (reference sequence). The V end was cut by 3 bases, the J end by 7 bases, with 7 bases between. The CDR3 consists of 12 residues. The CDR3 nucleotides are TGTGCCAGTAGTATTGGGGGGAATGAGCAGTTCTTC. Its translation is CASSIGGNEQFF.

This clonotype was seen a handful of times. V is TRBV4-1 and J is TRBJ2-3, with unresolved D. The ends were cut back, 0 bases at V and 0 bases at J, with 13 bases in the middle. The CDR3 runs to 17 residues. Germline CDR1 is MGHRA and CDR2 is YSYEKL. CDR3 in amino acids: CASSQDPPLSSTDTQYF. The CDR3 region has the DNA TGCGCCAGCAGCCAAGATCCGCCATTATCTAGCACAGATACGCAGTATTTT.

The V call is TRBV29-1, the J call TRBJ2-5; D remains unclear. Germline V CDR1 and CDR2: SQVTM, ANQGSEA. The CDR3 runs to 12 residues. V was cut by 2 bases and J by 2 bases, with 6 bases left in between. CDR3 region: CSVENRQETQYF. For the CDR3, the DNA is TGCAGCGTTGAAAACAGACAAGAGACCCAGTACTTC.

The genes are TRBV7-2 and TRBJ1-1; 8 bases map to TRBD1. CDR3 length equals 16 residues. The J segment lost 6 bases and the V segment lost 3 bases, leaving 12 bases of the junction unmatched. Germline values: CDR1 SGHTA, CDR2 FQGNSA. This CDR3 reads CASSFVGTGSYAEAFF. DNA of the CDR3: TGTGCCAGCAGCTTCGTTGGGACAGGCAGTTACGCTGAAGCTTTCTTT.